This T cell receptor (beta chain) is drawn from a study of T cell responses to AZD1222 COVID-19 vaccine. Assay: immunoSEQ multiplex PCR; the TCRdb copy retains only in-frame clones and omits some. The sample yields about 140,000 clones, 92% seen once. The CDR3 has 14 amino acids. Germline assignment: CDR1 LGHDT and CDR2 YNNKEL (reference sequence). V lost 0 bases and J lost 1, with 6 bases in between. V gene TRBV3-1 (or the pseudogene TRBV3-2) combines with J gene TRBJ1-1; no firm D call. The sequence derives from an adult in good health. The sample consisted of peripheral blood, taken on day 0 of AZD1222 vaccination. Here the CDR3 DNA reads TGTGCCAGCAGCCAAGAATCTTGGAACACTGAAGCTTTCTTT. Translation gives CASSQESWNTEAFF.